These 29 T cell receptor beta chains originate from one sample sequenced in a study of T-cell memory formation after mild COVID-19. Each CDR3 protein gets one entry after TCRdb re-called the 5' RACE reads with MiXCR. This table holds 280,000 or so distinct CDR3 sequences, more than 15% found once. Sample: PBMCs or a T cell subset sorted from them (not recorded which). These receptors originate from a man between 18 and 29 years old who had mild COVID-19 (a few samples of this study predate the infection). Cell type and time point are not known.

There are a few counts of this clonotype. V gene TRBV24-1 combines with J gene TRBJ2-1, with a tentative D call TRBD2 (6 bases). V lost 4 bases, J lost 6 bases, and 9 bases lay in between. CDR3 size: 13 residues. In germline, CDR1 is KGHDR, CDR2 SFDVKD. The DNA for the CDR3 is TGTGCCACCAGTGAACTGGGGGGCAATGAGCAGTTCTTC. This gives the protein CATSELGGNEQFF.

The chain joins TRBV7-2 to TRBJ2-7; D unresolved. The V end lost 1 base, the J end lost 4 bases, and 11 bases lay between the germline ends. Germline loops: CDR1 SGHTA, CDR2 FQGNSA. The CDR3 sequence is 14 residues long. CDR3 residues: CASSLDGTPYEQYF. The CDR3 coding sequence is TGTGCCAGCAGCTTAGACGGTACCCCTTACGAGCAGTACTTC.

The rearrangement links TRBV13 to TRBJ2-3, with 8 bases lining up with TRBD1. Germline V CDR1 and CDR2: PRHDT, FYEKMQ (reference sequence). This CDR3 has 14 amino acids. J lost 2 bases, V lost 5 bases, and 3 bases had no gene match. The CDR3 DNA sequence: TGTGCCAGCAGCATGGACAGGGACACAGATACGCAGTATTTT. This codes for CASSMDRDTDTQYF.

The rearrangement uses TRBV6-2 or TRBV6-3 and TRBJ2-5; a weak D match, TRBD2 (5 bases). V shed 0 bases and J shed 4 bases, with 9 bases lying between them. Germline CDR1 and CDR2: MNHEY and SVGEGT. The CDR3 consists of 14 residues. The CDR3 sequence: CASSYSASRETQYF. CDR3 DNA: TGTGCCAGCAGTTACTCGGCTAGCCGAGAGACCCAGTACTTC.

This clonotype turned up a few times. The V and J genes are TRBV6-5 and TRBJ2-3; a weak D match, TRBD1 (6 bases). The CDR3 has 14 residues. The germline V gene encodes CDR1 MNHEY and CDR2 SVGAGI. V dropped 9 bases and J dropped 0 bases, with 13 bases sitting between them. The CDR3 sequence is CASSTGSSTDTQYF. In DNA form, the CDR3 reads TGTGCCAGTTCCACAGGGTCGAGCACAGATACGCAGTATTTT.

This clonotype turned up a few times. At one boundary the junction diverges from the germline segment, which might be a read error. The chain carries TRBV6-2 or TRBV6-3 and TRBJ2-7, with 7 bases fitting TRBD1. Germline values: CDR1 MNHEY, CDR2 SVGEGT. The CDR3 covers 13 residues. CDR3 DNA: TGTGCCAGCAGTTTCTACGGGACAGAAAAGAGTCACTTC. Its protein is CASSFYGTEKSHF.

This clonotype appeared a few times. The chain is built from TRBV6-5 and TRBJ1-3, with D possibly being TRBD1 (5 bases). This CDR3 contains 14 residues. V was pared by 5 bases and J by 2 bases, with 10 bases between. Germline CDR1 and CDR2: MNHEY and SVGAGI. This CDR3 is CASSQGFAGNTIYF. The CDR3 DNA sequence: TGTGCCAGCAGTCAGGGTTTCGCTGGAAACACCATATATTTT.

This clonotype was counted only a few times. The V call is TRBV12-3 or TRBV12-4, the J call TRBJ1-4; 7 nucleotides match TRBD1. The V gene end was trimmed by 7 bases and the J gene end by 2 bases; junction bases not matched to a gene: 7. The CDR3 runs to 15 residues. Written as DNA, the CDR3 is TGTGCCAGCACCCTTCGGGACAGTACTAATGAAAAACTGTTTTTT. As protein: CASTLRDSTNEKLFF.

CDR3 nucleotides: TGTGCCAGCTCGTACGGCGGGGGCCGCGGCACAGATACGCAGTATTTT. This codes for CASSYGGGRGTDTQYF. J is TRBJ2-3 and V is TRBV28; a weak D match, TRBD2 (7 bases). V lost 8 bases and J 1 base, leaving 19 bases between the germline ends. The CDR3 spans 16 residues. Germline-derived CDR1 and CDR2 are MDHEN and SYDVKM. The full variable domain, with the rest looked up from reference TRBV28 and TRBJ2-3, is DVKVTQSSRYLVKRTGEKVFLECVQDMDHENMFWYRQDPGLGLRLIYFSYDVKMKEKGDIPEGYSVSREKKERFSLILESASTNQTSMYLCASSYGGGRGTDTQYFGPGTRLTVL.

J is TRBJ1-1 and V is TRBV20-1, with D possibly matching TRBD1 (6 bases). CDR1 is DFQATT, CDR2 SNEGSKA, per germline (reference sequence). V lost 5 bases to trimming and J lost 6 bases, with 16 bases between them. This CDR3 is built from 13 residues. CDR3 nucleotide sequence: TGCAGTGCTCAGGACAGTAAAAACGCTGAAGCTTTCTTT. Translating it yields CSAQDSKNAEAFF.

The chain employs TRBV6-2 or TRBV6-3 and TRBJ2-1; TRBD2 matches at 7 bases. V lost 2 bases, J lost 9 bases, and 4 bases stayed unmatched. CDR3 length equals 13 residues. Germline lookup yields CDR1 MNHEY and CDR2 SVGEGT. Here the CDR3 DNA reads TGTGCCAGCAGTTACGGGAGGGCGGGTGAGCAGTTCTTC. This gives the protein CASSYGRAGEQFF.

The chain combines TRBV3-1 with TRBJ1-1; no reliable D call. CDR1 and CDR2 from the germline V gene are LGHDT and YNNKEL (reference sequence). Trimming pared 0 bases from V and 5 bases from J, leaving 7 bases between. This CDR3 comprises 13 residues. The CDR3 spells CASSQDSRTEAFF. The CDR3 DNA sequence: TGTGCCAGCAGCCAAGATTCGAGAACTGAAGCTTTCTTT. Variable domain in full (rest from reference TRBV3-1 and TRBJ1-1): DTAVSQTPKYLVTQMGNDKSIKCEQNLGHDTMYWYKQDSKKFLKIMFSYNNKELIINETVPNRFSPKSPDKAHLNLHINSLELGDSAVYFCASSQDSRTEAFFGQGTRLTVV.

This clonotype was detected ten times or more. The chain has TRBV5-1 and TRBJ2-3; 7 bases map to TRBD2. Germline trimming cut 6 bases from V and 2 bases from J; bases unmatched to any gene: 9. This CDR3 region has 15 residues. Germline-derived CDR1 and CDR2 are SGHRS and YFSETQ. The CDR3 region is CASTARGGLTDTQYF. CDR3 DNA: TGCGCCAGCACTGCCCGCGGGGGACTCACAGATACGCAGTATTTT.

The table lists this clonotype with a few counts. The chain has TRBV30 and TRBJ2-5, with 9 bases that match TRBD2. This CDR3 has 15 residues. The V gene end was trimmed by 2 bases and the J gene end by 2 bases; junction bases not matched to a gene: 6. Germline V lookup: CDR1 GTSNPN, CDR2 SVGIG (reference sequence). CDR3 protein: CAWSSGLAGQETQYF. The CDR3 coding sequence is TGTGCCTGGAGTTCTGGCCTAGCGGGGCAAGAGACCCAGTACTTC. Filled out from reference TRBV30 and TRBJ2-5, the complete variable domain reads SQTIHQWPATLVQPVGSPLSLECTVEGTSNPNLYWYRQAAGRGLQLLFYSVGIGQISSEVPQNLSASRPQDRQFILSSKKLLLSDSGFYLCAWSSGLAGQETQYFGPGTRLLVL.

The genes are TRBV6-4 and TRBJ2-7, with a possible D match to TRBD2 (5 bases). Trimming stripped 0 bases from V and 4 bases from J, with 13 bases between. Per the germline V gene, CDR1 is MRHNA and CDR2 is SNTAGT. The CDR3 loop spans 15 amino acids. This chain's CDR3 is CASSDSGNQEYEQYV. The CDR3 nucleotides are TGTGCCAGCAGTGACTCCGGGAATCAAGAGTACGAGCAGTACGTC.

The table lists this clonotype with many counts. This sequence joins TRBV10-3 and TRBJ1-4; no firm D call. Germline V gene sequence: CDR1 ENHRY, CDR2 SYGVKD. The CDR3 runs to 15 residues. Trimming shortened V by 0 bases and J by 0 bases, and 5 bases separated the two germline ends. The CDR3 DNA reads TGTGCCATCAGTGAGTCCCAGACAACTAATGAAAAACTGTTTTTT. This translates into CAISESQTTNEKLFF.

The chain employs TRBV7-8 and TRBJ2-2, with D possibly matching TRBD2 (5 bases). The germline V gene encodes CDR1 SGHVS and CDR2 FQNEAQ. The CDR3 totals 15 residues. V was shortened by 7 bases and J by 0 bases, with 12 bases between the two germline ends. In DNA form, the CDR3 reads TGTGCCAGCAAACCGGGGAACACGAACACCGGGGAGCTGTTTTTT. It specifies CASKPGNTNTGELFF.

The rearrangement uses TRBV20-1 and TRBJ2-2; TRBD2 agrees at 11 bases. Looked up from germline, CDR1 is DFQATT and CDR2 is SNEGSKA (reference sequence). This CDR3 is 15 amino acids long. The junction had 2 bases not matched to a gene; V was cut back by 3 bases and J by 2 bases. Here the CDR3 DNA reads TGCAGTGCTAGTGGGACTAGCGGCAACACCGGGGAGCTGTTTTTT. Amino acids: CSASGTSGNTGELFF.

V and J are TRBV7-2 and TRBJ2-1, with 11 positions matching TRBD2. Unmatched junction bases numbered 9, after V lost 0 bases and J lost 8 bases. Per the germline V gene, CDR1 is SGHTA and CDR2 is FQGNSA. The CDR3 extends over 17 amino acids. The DNA of the CDR3 is TGTGCCAGCAGCTTAGCCCCGTGGCTAGCGGGGGGTGATGAGCAGTTCTTC. Residues: CASSLAPWLAGGDEQFF.

In this sample, this clonotype turned up many times. V is TRBV5-1 and J is TRBJ2-7, with D possibly TRBD2 on 6 matching bases. Germline V gene data show CDR1 as SGHRS and CDR2 as YFSETQ. V dropped 5 bases and J dropped 0 bases, with 9 bases sitting between them. CDR3 length: 13 amino acids. The CDR3 loop is CASRDGSSYEQYF. The CDR3 nucleotides are TGCGCCAGCAGAGACGGGAGCTCCTACGAGCAGTACTTC.

This clonotype showed up just a few times. J is TRBJ2-5 and V is TRBV5-5, with D unclear. CDR1 and CDR2 (germline): SGHKS, YYEKEE (reference sequence). V was shortened by 4 bases and J by 5 bases, with 15 bases between the two germline ends. The CDR3 loop spans 14 amino acids. CDR3 region: CASSTRPGGETQYF. The CDR3 DNA reads TGTGCCAGCAGCACCCGACCCGGTGGGGAGACCCAGTACTTC. Full variable domain (missing parts from reference TRBV5-5 and TRBJ2-5): DAGVTQSPTHLIKTRGQQVTLRCSPISGHKSVSWYQQVLGQGPQFIFQYYEKEERGRGNFPDRFSARQFPNYSSELNVNALLLGDSALYLCASSTRPGGETQYFGPGTRLLVL.

J is TRBJ2-7 and V is TRBV12-3 or TRBV12-4; 9 bases fit TRBD2. J gave up 6 bases and V 3 bases, and 9 bases lay outside the gene matches. The CDR3 covers 15 residues. The CDR3 region has the DNA TGTGCCAGCAGTTTTTTGGGACTAGCAGGGGGCGAGCAGTACTTC. Protein: CASSFLGLAGGEQYF.

This clonotype was recorded many times. This chain links TRBV7-6 with TRBJ1-6; 8 bases line up with TRBD1. The CDR3 length is 17 residues. V lost 4 bases, J lost 8 bases, and 13 bases stayed unmatched. Germline V gene sequence: CDR1 SGHVS, CDR2 FNYEAQ. The CDR3 nucleotides are TGTGCCAGCAGCTCACAGAATACCGGGACAGGCCATTCACCCCTCCACTTT. Its protein product is CASSSQNTGTGHSPLHF.

There are many counts of this clonotype. The rearrangement links TRBV7-2 to TRBJ2-1; 11 nucleotides align to TRBD2. V shed 3 bases, J shed 10 bases, and the junction held 5 bases outside the gene matches. Germline V gene sequence: CDR1 SGHTA, CDR2 FQGNSA. The CDR3 sequence is 14 residues long. The CDR3 sequence is CASSLTSGVREQFF. The CDR3, as DNA: TGTGCCAGCAGCTTGACTAGCGGGGTTAGGGAGCAGTTCTTC.

This clonotype showed up just a few times. The chain combines TRBV18 with TRBJ2-2; 11 bases agree with TRBD1. The CDR3 runs 16 residues. V trimming: 3 bases; J trimming: 7 bases; junction bases outside the gene matches: 7. The germline CDR1 and CDR2 sequences are KGHSH and LQKENI. CDR3 DNA: TGTGCCAGCTCACCCTCGGACAGGGGGCGCGGCGGGGAGCTGTTTTTT. Its translation is CASSPSDRGRGGELFF. The variable domain in full, with the rest retrieved from reference TRBV18 and TRBJ2-2, is NAGVMQNPRHLVRRRGQEARLRCSPMKGHSHVYWYRQLPEEGLKFMVYLQKENIIDESGMPKERFSAEFPKEGPSILRIQQVVRGDSAAYFCASSPSDRGRGGELFFGEGSRLTVL.

This rearrangement joins TRBV5-1 to TRBJ2-3; maybe TRBD2 (6 bases). This CDR3 is 15 amino acids long. The ends were cut back, 4 bases at V and 0 bases at J, with 12 bases in the middle. Germline CDR1 is SGHRS and CDR2 is YFSETQ. The CDR3 sequence is CASSPQGGSTDTQYF. The CDR3 DNA reads as TGCGCCAGCAGCCCCCAGGGAGGAAGCACAGATACGCAGTATTTT.

This clonotype has more than one count but fewer than ten. The genes are TRBV10-3 and TRBJ2-7; the match to TRBD2 covers 8 bases. The V segment lost 3 bases and the J segment 5 bases; nucleotides outside the gene matches: 9. Per the germline V gene, CDR1 is ENHRY and CDR2 is SYGVKD. The CDR3 spans 15 residues. The CDR3 DNA reads as TGTGCCATCAGTGATGCCGGGACTAGGAAAAACGAGCAGTACGTC. Protein: CAISDAGTRKNEQYV.

This clonotype was recorded a few times. The chain employs TRBV9 and TRBJ2-3, with 7 bases that match TRBD2. J gave up 1 base and V 0 bases, and 2 bases lay outside the gene matches. Germline V gene lookup returns CDR1 SGDLS and CDR2 YYNGEE. The CDR3 extends over 15 amino acids. CDR3 nucleotides: TGTGCCAGCAGCGTAGGAGGGAGGGGCACAGATACGCAGTATTTT. It codes for CASSVGGRGTDTQYF.

This clonotype was picked up one time. One end of the junction fails to match germline, which may point to a read error. This chain joins TRBV2 and TRBJ2-5, with 12 bases fitting TRBD2. Germline V CDR1 and CDR2: SNHLY, FYNNEI. The CDR3 runs to 15 residues. CDR3 in amino acids: CASSWTSGEGETQYF. The CDR3 coding sequence is TGTGCCAGCAGTTGGACTAGCGGGGAAGGAGAGACACAGTACTTC. The variable domain in full, completed from reference TRBV2 and TRBJ2-5, reads EPEVTQTPSHQVTQMGQEVILRCVPISNHLYFYWYRQILGQKVEFLVSFYNNEISEKSEIFDDQFSVERPDGSNFTLKIRSTKLEDSAMYFCASSWTSGEGETQYFGPGTRLLVL.